The rows below give T cell receptor beta chains drawn from one sample of a study of cytomegalovirus exposure and HLA in healthy donors. Generated by immunoSEQ multiplex PCR, the TCRdb table keeps only in-frame clones and is missing some. The sample records approximately 77,000 clones, around two thirds being singletons. The sample was PBMCs. The receptors derive from a man aged 55-75 years in good health and CMV-seropositive. Both conserved end residues are trimmed from each CDR3. The order of the fields is V gene, CDR3 protein.

v_call: TRBV7-9; cdr3_aa: ASTLGDYEQY
v_call: TRBV11-2; cdr3_aa: ASSASSGGATDTQY
v_call: TRBV6-6; cdr3_aa: ASSYRRPRANEKLF
v_call: TRBV4-1; cdr3_aa: ASSQPGLTSGANVLT
v_call: TRBV4-3; cdr3_aa: ASSQDGLAGADTQY
v_call: TRBV19; cdr3_aa: ASSSPGTGYRYT
v_call: TRBV4-2; cdr3_aa: ASSQEGGGHTGELF
v_call: TRBV7-3; cdr3_aa: ASSFPNSPLH
v_call: TRBV4-2; cdr3_aa: ASSARLAGVGELF
v_call: TRBV19; cdr3_aa: ASSYSSYRSYNEQF
v_call: TRBV5-1; cdr3_aa: ASGSGTANTEAF
v_call: TRBV4-1; cdr3_aa: ASSPAVAGGETQY
v_call: TRBV15; cdr3_aa: ATSRDLPSHYEQY
v_call: TRBV1; cdr3_aa: TSSQDKGLAGHYEQY
v_call: TRBV28; cdr3_aa: ASSLVGLAGDSIETTDTQY
v_call: TRBV5-1; cdr3_aa: ASSLERGLGYGYT
v_call: TRBV10-2; cdr3_aa: ASSESRGAGTGLARGHSYEQY
v_call: TRBV6-1; cdr3_aa: ASRNRGGDGYT
v_call: TRBV5-6; cdr3_aa: ASSLRREGRGDTQY
v_call: TRBV5-6; cdr3_aa: ASSSWTEETQY
v_call: TRBV5-4; cdr3_aa: ASSLRDTTETQY
v_call: TRBV7-9; cdr3_aa: SSSRGLQQETQY
v_call: TRBV30; cdr3_aa: ASNRGGTYEQY
v_call: TRBV30; cdr3_aa: ACHSGEGSTDTQY
v_call: TRBV2; cdr3_aa: ASSEAPGSRIG
v_call: TRBV19; cdr3_aa: ASSAPPGQGYNEQF
v_call: TRBV4-1; cdr3_aa: ASSQDGGYEQY
v_call: TRBV7-9; cdr3_aa: ASSQQYNEQF
v_call: TRBV7-2; cdr3_aa: ASSLVAGGLDTQY
v_call: TRBV27; cdr3_aa: ASSLRTGELF
v_call: TRBV29-1; cdr3_aa: SAPGGGQADTQY
v_call: TRBV7-2; cdr3_aa: ASTRGPYGYT
v_call: TRBV5-1; cdr3_aa: ASSLQSNEQF
v_call: TRBV25-1; cdr3_aa: ASSFGGSREQY
v_call: TRBV5-4; cdr3_aa: ASSTETGQEAF
v_call: TRBV5-4; cdr3_aa: ASSLGGGGGANVLT
v_call: TRBV27; cdr3_aa: ASSLSGLAEYEQY
v_call: TRBV14; cdr3_aa: ASSQRLAGGYEQY
v_call: TRBV28; cdr3_aa: ASRVTENTEAF
v_call: TRBV5-6; cdr3_aa: ASSARDFGNTIY
v_call: TRBV7-9; cdr3_aa: ASSFLPGQGLYEQY
v_call: TRBV10-3; cdr3_aa: AISEFGDSSSLYNEQF
v_call: TRBV11-2; cdr3_aa: ASSLSAGSYEQY
v_call: TRBV18; cdr3_aa: ASSPGQNYGYT
v_call: TRBV5-1; cdr3_aa: ASSTSYEQY
v_call: TRBV5-1; cdr3_aa: ASSRDRDREGYT
v_call: TRBV6-5; cdr3_aa: ASSYRGGSAYEQY